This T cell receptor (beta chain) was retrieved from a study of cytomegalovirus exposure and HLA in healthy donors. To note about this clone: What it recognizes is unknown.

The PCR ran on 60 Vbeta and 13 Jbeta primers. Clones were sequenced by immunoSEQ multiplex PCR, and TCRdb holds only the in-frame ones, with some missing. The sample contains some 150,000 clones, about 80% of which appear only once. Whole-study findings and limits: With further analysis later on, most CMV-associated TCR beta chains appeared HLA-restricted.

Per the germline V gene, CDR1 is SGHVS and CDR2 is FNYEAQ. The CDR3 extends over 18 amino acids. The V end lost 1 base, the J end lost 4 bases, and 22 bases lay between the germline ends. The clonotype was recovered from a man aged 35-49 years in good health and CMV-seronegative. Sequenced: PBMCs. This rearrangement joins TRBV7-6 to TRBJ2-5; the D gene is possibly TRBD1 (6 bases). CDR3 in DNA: TGTGCCAGCAGCTTAGAATCCAGGGGATACGGGTTTGGAGAGACCCAGTACTTC. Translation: CASSLESRGYGFGETQYF.